These 18 T cell receptor beta chains were all obtained from the same sample, sequenced in a study of shared clonotypes between healthy human individuals (dated by TCRdb to about 2020). CD8 naive samples were obtained by positive selection for CCR7 among CD45RO-negative cells, yielding a CD45RA+CCR7+ population from which TemRA cells were excluded. The library was generated by the immunoSEQ multiplex PCR assay. This immuneACCESS table, as held by TCRdb, lists in-frame sequences with V and J called but not all clones. Of the missing ones, under half trace to an unresolved V gene in checked studies; the others have no known cause. Within this sample are millions of clones, with around 96% of them counted one time only. About 1.1% of the sample lies in the top ten. What was sequenced was naive CD8+ T cells sorted from blood. The cell subset or site label on this specimen signifies: CD45RA+CCR7+. These receptors were taken from a man aged 18 to 29 in good health.

This clone was recorded only once. The V and J genes are TRBV28 and TRBJ2-5; D is ambiguous. Gene TRBJ2-7 matches the end of the DNA better, so the J call may be wrong. Germline assignment: CDR1 MDHEN and CDR2 SYDVKM. This CDR3 is 12 amino acids long. CDR3: CAGTADDYEQYF. DNA of the CDR3: TGTGCCGGCACCGCTGACGACTACGAGCAGTACTTC.

The sample holds one count of this clone. The chain employs TRBV28 and TRBJ1-6; 8 bases agree with TRBD1. The CDR3 runs to 13 residues. Trimming cost V 8 bases and J 7 bases; bases outside gene matches: 4. Per germline, CDR1 MDHEN and CDR2 SYDVKM. In DNA form, the CDR3 reads TGTGCCAGCTTCCGGGACAGGAATTCACCCCTCCACTTT. Amino acid sequence: CASFRDRNSPLHF.

This clone turned up a few times. This specimen includes other DNA sequences encoding the same CDR3. The rearrangement links TRBV2 to TRBJ2-1, with 9 nucleotides matching TRBD1. V lost 6 bases and J lost 0; bases outside the gene matches: 3. Germline CDR1 reads SNHLY; CDR2 reads FYNNEI. This CDR3 spans 15 amino acids. The CDR3 reads CASRADRGSYNEQFF. In DNA, the CDR3 is TGTGCCAGCAGAGCGGACAGGGGCTCCTACAATGAGCAGTTCTTC.

The chain employs TRBV5-6 and TRBJ2-5, with D unclear. Germline CDR1 and CDR2: SGHDT and YYEEEE. Trimming shortened V by 0 bases and J by 4 bases, and 13 bases separated the two germline ends. The CDR3 covers 15 residues. CDR3 protein: CASSLDTETLETQYF. The CDR3 DNA reads TGTGCCAGCAGCTTGGATACCGAAACCCTAGAGACCCAGTACTTC.

This clone was seen only once. This sequence joins TRBV10-3 and TRBJ1-3, with TRBD1 as a possible D gene (5 bases). The germline V gene has CDR1 ENHRY and CDR2 SYGVKD. Trimming removed 6 bases from V and 2 bases from J, with 14 bases in between. The CDR3 is made up of 15 amino acids. The CDR3 loop is CAIRESGGTGNTIYF. In DNA form, the CDR3 reads TGTGCCATCAGAGAAAGCGGGGGTACTGGAAACACCATATATTTT.

The genes are TRBV30 and TRBJ1-1; D is ambiguous. The V gene lost 1 base and the J gene lost 0 bases, with 12 bases spanning the gap. CDR3 length: 15 amino acids. Germline V gene sequence: CDR1 GTSNPN, CDR2 SVGIG (reference sequence). CDR3 in amino acids: CAWSAMTFLNTEAFF. The DNA for the CDR3 is TGTGCCTGGAGTGCTATGACATTTCTGAACACTGAAGCTTTCTTT.

The rearrangement links TRBV27 to TRBJ2-7; TRBD2 aligns across 14 bases. With V trimmed by 5 bases and J by 3 bases, 6 bases remained unmatched. This CDR3 region has 16 residues. Germline V CDR1 and CDR2: MNHEY, SMNVEV (reference sequence). CDR3 nucleotide sequence: TGTGCCAGCAGTCAGAAGGGACTAGCGGGGGTCTACGAGCAGTACTTC. As protein: CASSQKGLAGVYEQYF.

The chain employs TRBV4-3 and TRBJ2-5; D is unclear. The germline V and J ends were trimmed by 0 bases and 1 base, with 6 bases remaining between them. This CDR3 spans 14 amino acids. Looked up from germline, CDR1 is LGHNA and CDR2 is YSLEER. This CDR3 is CASSQDNIQETQYF. The CDR3 bases are TGCGCCAGCAGCCAAGATAACATCCAAGAGACCCAGTACTTC.

The chain has TRBV4-1 and TRBJ1-2, with 7 bases aligning to TRBD1. Germline V gene sequence: CDR1 MGHRA, CDR2 YSYEKL. The CDR3 runs 15 residues. With 4 bases clipped from V and 3 bases from J, the junction kept 8 bases outside the gene matches. CDR3 nucleotides: TGCGCCAGCAGCCTTAAGGAAGGGGGCGACTATGGCTACACCTTC. Protein: CASSLKEGGDYGYTF.

Details on this clone: Other DNA sequences in the same sample also yield this CDR3. The CDR3, as DNA: TGTGCCAGCAGCCTAAGCGGGACCTCCTACGAGCAGTACTTC. Amino acids: CASSLSGTSYEQYF. The gene calls are TRBV7-9 and TRBJ2-7, with TRBD2 matching 7 bases. This CDR3 has 14 residues. V gave up 5 bases and J gave up 0 bases; unmatched junction bases: 4. The V gene's germline CDR1 is SEHNR and CDR2 FQNEAQ (reference sequence).

J is TRBJ1-2 and V is TRBV5-4; perhaps TRBD1 as D (5 bases). The CDR3 loop spans 11 amino acids. The V gene lost 0 bases and the J gene lost 9 bases, with 6 bases spanning the gap. Germline V gene sequence: CDR1 SGHNT, CDR2 YYREEE (reference sequence). CDR3 residues: CASSLVGRYTF. The CDR3 region has the DNA TGTGCCAGCAGCTTGGTGGGACGCTACACCTTC.

The gene calls are TRBV25-1 and TRBJ1-2; weak D call: TRBD1 (6 bases). Germline CDR1 is MGHDK and CDR2 is SYGVNS. The CDR3 spans 16 residues. V was clipped by 1 base and J by 4 bases, with 16 bases between them. The CDR3 reads CASSESPGGAGYGYTF. The CDR3 region has the DNA TGTGCCAGCAGTGAATCTCCGGGGGGCGCAGGCTATGGCTACACCTTC.

This rearrangement joins TRBV10-2 to TRBJ2-7; weak D call: TRBD1 (6 bases). The germline CDR1 and CDR2 sequences are WSHSY and SAAADI. Trimming left V 8 bases short and J 2 bases short, with 16 bases between. The CDR3 covers 14 residues. The CDR3 DNA reads as TGCGCCAGCCTGCCGACAGGTCAGCCCTACGAGCAGTACTTC. The encoded protein is CASLPTGQPYEQYF.

The rearrangement joins TRBV4-1 to TRBJ1-1; no clear D. Looked up from germline, CDR1 is MGHRA and CDR2 is YSYEKL. The CDR3 has 14 amino acids. Trimming left V 3 bases short and J 3 bases short, with 11 bases between. For the CDR3, the DNA is TGCGCCAGCAGCCAGGTGGGGATTGACACTGAAGCTTTCTTT. This translates into CASSQVGIDTEAFF.

The chain joins TRBV11-2 to TRBJ2-1; 7 positions agree with TRBD2. CDR3 size: 19 residues. In germline, CDR1 is SGHAT, CDR2 FQNNGV. The trim removed 1 base at V and 0 bases at J, leaving 12 bases unmatched. DNA of the CDR3: TGTGCCAGCAGCTTAGTCGGGCTAGCGGAAGCGACCTCCTACAATGAGCAGTTCTTC. Protein: CASSLVGLAEATSYNEQFF.

The chain joins TRBV6-6 to TRBJ2-7; the match to TRBD1 covers 10 bases. The ends lost 5 bases at V and 5 bases at J; junction bases unmatched: 3. The CDR3 is 13 amino acids. Germline CDR1 and CDR2: MNHNY and SVGAGI (reference sequence). The CDR3 DNA sequence: TGTGCCAGCAGTCTCGGACAGGGGGACGAGCAGTACTTC. Protein sequence: CASSLGQGDEQYF.

DNA for the CDR3: TGTGCCAGCAGCTCTCTAGGGGGCCGTTCAGATACGCAGTATTTT. Protein: CASSSLGGRSDTQYF. This chain links TRBV13 with TRBJ2-3; TRBD1 matches at 7 bases. The CDR3 consists of 15 residues. Germline V lookup: CDR1 PRHDT, CDR2 FYEKMQ (reference sequence). V was pared by 4 bases and J by 4 bases, with 8 bases of the junction left unmatched.

The chain uses TRBV5-6 and TRBJ2-1, with D perhaps TRBD2 (6 bases). Trimming cost V 4 bases and J 6 bases, with 23 bases left between them. The germline V gene encodes CDR1 SGHDT and CDR2 YYEEEE. The CDR3 is 17 residues long. The CDR3 reads CASSVWGPWGLVNEQFF. The CDR3 DNA follows: TGTGCCAGCAGCGTATGGGGCCCTTGGGGACTTGTCAATGAGCAGTTCTTC. The full variable domain, completed using reference TRBV5-6 and TRBJ2-1, is DAGVTQSPTHLIKTRGQQVTLRCSPKSGHDTVSWYQQALGQGPQFIFQYYEEEERQRGNFPDRFSGHQFPNYSSELNVNALLLGDSALYLCASSVWGPWGLVNEQFFGPGTRLTVL.